Shown below are 19 T cell receptor beta chains from a single sample sequenced in a study of T-cell reconstitution after alpha-beta-depleted transplantation in children (dated by TCRdb to the mid-2010s). Library prep was done by PCR. Sequencing instrument: Illumina HiSeq 2500. TCR library preparation used molecular barcoding, with unique molecular identifiers applied to normalize quantification of the TCRbeta repertoire. The public reads were run again by TCRdb, first through fastp at Q25 and then through MiXCR, and only productive beta chains were kept. Rows merge per CDR3 protein into single entries with the most common DNA and genes. In all, the sample holds 250,000 to 350,000 distinct CDR3 sequences, and nearly 10% of those were seen once. The top ten clonotypes cover 10% of the sample. Sequences were derived from PBMCs from the stem cell graft donor, sampled from the stem cell graft. These TCRs come from a human donor who donated a stem cell graft to a child with SCID.

This clonotype appeared a few times. The chain employs TRBV20-1 and TRBJ2-3; D not certain. V was cut by 5 bases and J by 5 bases, with 14 bases left in between. Germline CDR1 DFQATT, CDR2 SNEGSKA (reference sequence). CDR3 length: 13 residues. The CDR3 bases are TGCAGTGCTTTGGGTCTAGGAGTAGATACGCAGTATTTT. It specifies CSALGLGVDTQYF.

This clonotype was seen ten or more times. The gene calls are TRBV12-3 or TRBV12-4 and TRBJ2-5; D might be TRBD2 (6 bases). V lost 5 bases to trimming and J lost 5 bases, with 9 bases between them. CDR3 size: 12 residues. CDR3 bases: TGTGCCAGCAGTCGAGGGAGGGAGACCCAGTACTTC. This gives the protein CASSRGRETQYF.

This clonotype was recorded many times. The rearrangement links TRBV4-1 to TRBJ2-7; no reliable D call. V lost 0 bases and J lost 7, with 4 bases in between. The CDR3 consists of 11 residues. Germline V gene sequence: CDR1 MGHRA, CDR2 YSYEKL. The CDR3 region is CASSQDREQYF. CDR3 coding DNA: TGCGCCAGCAGCCAAGACCGTGAGCAGTACTTC.

The chain couples TRBV27 to TRBJ2-1, with a tentative D call TRBD1 (5 bases). Trimming pared 6 bases from V and 3 bases from J, leaving 12 bases between. The CDR3 runs 14 residues. Germline values: CDR1 MNHEY, CDR2 SMNVEV (reference sequence). The CDR3 DNA reads TGTGCCAGCAGGATCCAGGGAAGCTACAATGAGCAGTTCTTC. Protein product: CASRIQGSYNEQFF.

This clonotype has at least ten counts. The V and J genes are TRBV9 and TRBJ2-2; no reliable D call. With 0 bases removed from V and 9 bases from J, the gap between germline ends came to 12 bases. This CDR3 comprises 14 residues. Per germline, CDR1 SGDLS and CDR2 YYNGEE. The CDR3 coding sequence is TGTGCCAGCAGCGTAGATCCCCCCAGCCGGGAGCTGTTTTTT. This codes for CASSVDPPSRELFF. Based on the CDR3 plus reference TRBV9 and TRBJ2-2, the full variable domain is DSGVTQTPKHLITATGQRVTLRCSPRSGDLSVYWYQQSLDQGLQFLIQYYNGEERAKGNILERFSAQQFPDLHSELNLSSLELGDSALYFCASSVDPPSRELFFGEGSRLTVL.

J is TRBJ2-1 and V is TRBV5-1; 14 nucleotides agree with TRBD2. From germline, CDR1 is SGHRS and CDR2 YFSETQ. The CDR3 runs to 16 residues. V lost 3 bases to trimming and J lost 5 bases; unmatched junction nucleotides: 4. In nucleotides, the CDR3 is TGCGCCAGCAGCTGGGGGACTAGCGGGGGCAACAATGAGCAGTTCTTC. It encodes CASSWGTSGGNNEQFF. The complete variable domain, with remaining parts taken from reference TRBV5-1 and TRBJ2-1, reads KAGVTQTPRYLIKTRGQQVTLSCSPISGHRSVSWYQQTPGQGLQFLFEYFSETQRNKGNFPGRFSGRQFSNSRSEMNVSTLELGDSALYLCASSWGTSGGNNEQFFGPGTRLTVL.

This clonotype was counted a few times. The chain joins TRBV7-8 to TRBJ1-5, with D perhaps TRBD1 (5 bases). Deletions cut 1 base from V and 6 bases from J, with 16 bases between. Germline values: CDR1 SGHVS, CDR2 FQNEAQ. The CDR3 runs 16 residues. The chain's CDR3 is CASSLGSQGLGQPQHF. The CDR3 DNA follows: TGTGCCAGCAGCTTAGGGTCTCAGGGATTGGGTCAGCCCCAGCATTTT.

This clonotype was counted between two and nine times. V is TRBV20-1 and J is TRBJ2-3, with TRBD1 matching 7 bases. Germline-derived CDR1 and CDR2 are DFQATT and SNEGSKA (reference sequence). The CDR3 extends over 11 amino acids. The CDR3 protein is CSAMTGDTQYF. The CDR3 nucleotides read TGCAGCGCCATGACAGGGGATACGCAGTATTTT.

This clonotype was recorded a few times. The chain joins TRBV7-9 to TRBJ1-2; 9 bases agree with TRBD1. CDR3 size: 13 residues. Trimming at V came to 8 bases and at J to 3 bases, leaving 4 bases not matched to a gene. The V gene's germline CDR1 is SEHNR and CDR2 FQNEAQ (reference sequence). This chain's CDR3 is CASEGQGYYGYTF. The CDR3 nucleotides read TGTGCCAGCGAGGGACAGGGATACTATGGCTACACCTTC.

A few counts support this clonotype. The V and J genes are TRBV20-1 and TRBJ2-7, with D perhaps assigned TRBD1 or TRBD2 (5 bases each). The germline V gene has CDR1 DFQATT and CDR2 SNEGSKA (reference sequence). The CDR3 is made up of 14 amino acids. Trimming removed 1 base from V and 0 bases from J, with 10 bases in between. The CDR3 is CSARAGTHSYEQYF. CDR3 nucleotide sequence: TGCAGTGCTAGAGCCGGGACGCACTCCTACGAGCAGTACTTC.

This clonotype was counted at least ten times. The chain uses TRBV20-1 and TRBJ2-7; TRBD1 agrees at 9 bases. The junction had 8 bases not matched to a gene; V was cut back by 5 bases and J by 6 bases. CDR3 length equals 13 residues. Germline V gives CDR1 DFQATT, CDR2 SNEGSKA (reference sequence). DNA of the CDR3: TGCAGTGCTCTCCCGGACAGGGGATTCGAGCAGTACTTC. Translation: CSALPDRGFEQYF.

This clonotype was seen only a few times. The chain uses TRBV27 and TRBJ2-5; maybe TRBD2 (6 bases). The CDR3 extends over 15 amino acids. Trimming took 5 bases from V and 1 from J, leaving 14 bases between them. Germline values: CDR1 MNHEY, CDR2 SMNVEV (reference sequence). In DNA, the CDR3 is TGTGCCAGCAGTGTGGACGGGGGAAGCCAAGAGACCCAGTACTTC. Protein product: CASSVDGGSQETQYF.

The V call is TRBV5-1, the J call TRBJ2-5; TRBD1 or TRBD2 may be the D gene (5 bases each). CDR1 and CDR2 (germline): SGHRS, YFSETQ. Between the trimmed V and J ends, which lost 3 bases and 3 bases, there was a span of 12 bases. The CDR3 has 14 residues. CDR3 bases: TGCGCCAGCAGCTCGGGGACGTACGAAGAGACCCAGTACTTC. It codes for CASSSGTYEETQYF.

This clonotype was seen a handful of times. J is TRBJ2-7 and V is TRBV11-2, with TRBD1 matching 9 bases. Per germline, CDR1 SGHAT and CDR2 FQNNGV. Trimming removed 4 bases from V and 3 bases from J; junction bases left unmatched: 7. There are 15 residues in the CDR3. The CDR3 coding sequence is TGTGCCAGCAGCTCCCGAGGGACAGGGCGCTACGAGCAGTACTTC. It translates to CASSSRGTGRYEQYF.

This chain uses TRBV10-2 with TRBJ1-1, with D maybe TRBD1 (6 bases). The CDR3 consists of 12 residues. Germline V gene data show CDR1 as WSHSY and CDR2 as SAAADI. V was cut by 7 bases and J by 3 bases, with 9 bases left in between. The DNA for the CDR3 is TGCGCCAGCATAGGGGGGGACACTGAAGCTTTCTTT. Translation: CASIGGDTEAFF.

The chain couples TRBV4-1 to TRBJ2-7, with D unresolved. The CDR3 consists of 14 residues. Trimming stripped 4 bases from V and 2 bases from J, with 12 bases between. CDR1 is MGHRA and CDR2 is YSYEKL in the germline V gene. CDR3 nucleotides: TGCGCCAGCAGCCCCCCTAGAAGGACCTACGAGCAGTACTTC. Its translation is CASSPPRRTYEQYF.

The rearrangement joins TRBV5-1 to TRBJ2-7, with D perhaps given as TRBD1 or TRBD2 (5 bases each). This CDR3 comprises 15 residues. V lost 0 bases and J lost 4, with 14 bases in between. Germline V gene sequence: CDR1 SGHRS, CDR2 YFSETQ. CDR3 in amino acids: CASSLVGVTGYEQYF. Here the CDR3 DNA reads TGCGCCAGCAGCTTGGTCGGGGTTACAGGTTACGAGCAGTACTTC.

The rearrangement links TRBV6-1 to TRBJ1-2; 8 bases agree with TRBD1. This CDR3 contains 15 residues. The V segment lost 1 base and the J segment 5 bases; nucleotides outside the gene matches: 6. The germline CDR1 and CDR2 sequences are MNHNS and SASEGT. In DNA form, the CDR3 reads TGTGCCAGCAGTGAAGATGGCAGGGGGCCATATGGCTACACCTTC. Amino acids: CASSEDGRGPYGYTF.

The chain uses TRBV9 and TRBJ1-2; D possibly corresponds to TRBD1 (6 bases). Trimming shortened V by 0 bases and J by 1 base, and 16 bases separated the two germline ends. Germline V gene lookup returns CDR1 SGDLS and CDR2 YYNGEE. CDR3 length: 17 residues. CDR3 sequence: CASSVAGDQLFNYGYTF. The CDR3 DNA reads as TGTGCCAGCAGCGTAGCAGGGGACCAGCTTTTTAACTATGGCTACACCTTC. Full variable domain (outside the CDR3, taken from reference TRBV9 and TRBJ1-2): DSGVTQTPKHLITATGQRVTLRCSPRSGDLSVYWYQQSLDQGLQFLIQYYNGEERAKGNILERFSAQQFPDLHSELNLSSLELGDSALYFCASSVAGDQLFNYGYTFGSGTRLTVV.